This TCR beta chain was sequenced for a study of Graves' ophthalmopathy and Graves' hyperthyroidism. RNA transcripts served as template for amplifying TCR beta CDR3 sequences. An initial RT-PCR round employing HTBI primers preceded a second-round multiplex PCR. From the multiplex PCR reads, TCRdb called clonotypes with MiXCR, one entry per CDR3 protein. This sample has hundreds of thousands of distinct CDR3 sequences, with about 16% found just once. CDR3 length: 15 amino acids. V shed 6 bases and J 8 bases; nucleotides not matched to a gene: 15. Lactation, pregnancy, uncontrolled infections and other autoimmune diseases were all grounds for excluding patients.

Specimen: peripheral blood. This sequence was found in a woman aged 18 to 35 with stable Graves' hyperthyroidism. V and J are TRBV12-3 or TRBV12-4 and TRBJ2-7, with TRBD1 matching 8 bases. DNA of the CDR3: TGTGCCAGCAGCTCGTGGACAGGGACAGCGTCTCAGCAGTACTTC. Its translation: CASSSWTGTASQQYF.